This TCR beta chain was captured by sequencing in a study of monozygotic twins with inflammatory bowel disease. Germline V gene sequence: CDR1 MGHRA, CDR2 YSYEKL. The CDR3 is made up of 18 amino acids. On this clonotype itself: Its antigen remains unknown.

Study-wide points: It was observed that concordant and discordant twins did not differ in repertoire similarity, possibly given limited power. For IBD patients, clonotypes shared with others were fewer than for healthy twins, especially with disease activity.

Per individual sample, eight separate reactions were used to make cDNA. One entry per CDR3 protein, without DNA, is what TCRdb gives after re-calling the 5' RACE reads. The sample table sets out 350,000 to 400,000 distinct CDR3 sequences. Every single donor had an approximately 2.5 ml blood sample drawn. Sequenced: blood. The V gene is TRBV4-1, the J gene TRBJ2-7; there is no DNA to check the TCRdb D call of TRBD2. The sequence derives from a human donor with ulcerative colitis or Crohn's disease, or a healthy co-twin of an affected twin (not recorded which). CDR3 sequence reads: CASSQLGRTSGLTYEQYF.